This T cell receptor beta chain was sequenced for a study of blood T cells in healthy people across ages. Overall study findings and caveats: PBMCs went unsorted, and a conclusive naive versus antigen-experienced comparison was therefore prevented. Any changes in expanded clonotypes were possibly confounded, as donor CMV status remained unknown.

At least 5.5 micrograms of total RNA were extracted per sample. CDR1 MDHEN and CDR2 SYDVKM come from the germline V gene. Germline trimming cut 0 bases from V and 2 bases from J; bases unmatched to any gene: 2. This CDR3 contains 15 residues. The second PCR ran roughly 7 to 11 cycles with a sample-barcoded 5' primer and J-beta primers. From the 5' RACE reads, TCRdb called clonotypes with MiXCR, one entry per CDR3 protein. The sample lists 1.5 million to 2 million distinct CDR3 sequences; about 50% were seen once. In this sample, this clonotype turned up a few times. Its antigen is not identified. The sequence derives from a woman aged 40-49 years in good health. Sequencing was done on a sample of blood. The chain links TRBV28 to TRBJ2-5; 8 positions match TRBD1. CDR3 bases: TGTGCCAGCAGTTTATGGGGACAGGAACAAGAGACCCAGTACTTC. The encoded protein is CASSLWGQEQETQYF.